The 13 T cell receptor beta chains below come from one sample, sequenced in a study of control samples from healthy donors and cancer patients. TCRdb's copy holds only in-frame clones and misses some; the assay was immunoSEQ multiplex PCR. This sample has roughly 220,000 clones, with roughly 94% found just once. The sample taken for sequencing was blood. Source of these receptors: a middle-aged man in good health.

CDR3: CAWSDGGRGHEQYF. The CDR3 bases are TGTGCCTGGAGTGATGGGGGTCGAGGGCACGAGCAGTACTTC. The V and J genes are TRBV30 and TRBJ2-7, with D perhaps assigned TRBD1 or TRBD2 (5 bases each). Germline CDR1 is GTSNPN and CDR2 is SVGIG (reference sequence). Between the trimmed V and J ends, which lost 1 base and 5 bases, there was a span of 15 bases. The CDR3 contains 14 residues. The entire variable domain, with the rest obtained from reference TRBV30 and TRBJ2-7, is as follows: SQTIHQWPATLVQPVGSPLSLECTVEGTSNPNLYWYRQAAGRGLQLLFYSVGIGQISSEVPQNLSASRPQDRQFILSSKKLLLSDSGFYLCAWSDGGRGHEQYFGPGTRLTVT.

The CDR3 is CAWSPQGYEQYF. In DNA form, the CDR3 reads TGTGCCTGGAGTCCACAGGGGTACGAGCAGTACTTC. The chain joins TRBV30 to TRBJ2-7; TRBD1 aligns across 7 bases. V lost 2 bases to trimming and J lost 4 bases; unmatched junction nucleotides: 2. Germline CDR1 and CDR2: GTSNPN and SVGIG (reference sequence). The length of the CDR3 is 12 residues.

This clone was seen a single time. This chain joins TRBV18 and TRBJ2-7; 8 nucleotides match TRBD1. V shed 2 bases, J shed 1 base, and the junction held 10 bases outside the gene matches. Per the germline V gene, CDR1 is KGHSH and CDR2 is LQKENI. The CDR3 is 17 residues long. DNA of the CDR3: TGTGCCAGCTCACCAGGTGGGTTCAGGGGGCGTTCCTACGAGCAGTACGTC. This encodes CASSPGGFRGRSYEQYV.

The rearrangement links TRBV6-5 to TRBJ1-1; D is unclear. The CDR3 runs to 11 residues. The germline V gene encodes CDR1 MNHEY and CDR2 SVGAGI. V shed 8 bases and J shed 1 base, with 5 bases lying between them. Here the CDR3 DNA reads TGTGCCAGCCGCAAGAACACTGAAGCTTTCTTT. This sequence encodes CASRKNTEAFF.

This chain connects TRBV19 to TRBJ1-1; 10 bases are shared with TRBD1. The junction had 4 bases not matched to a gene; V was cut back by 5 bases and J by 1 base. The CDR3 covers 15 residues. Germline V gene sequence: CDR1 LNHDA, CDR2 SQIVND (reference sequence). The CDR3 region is CASSPGQGTNTEAFF. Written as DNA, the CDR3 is TGTGCCAGTAGTCCGGGACAGGGGACGAACACTGAAGCTTTCTTT.

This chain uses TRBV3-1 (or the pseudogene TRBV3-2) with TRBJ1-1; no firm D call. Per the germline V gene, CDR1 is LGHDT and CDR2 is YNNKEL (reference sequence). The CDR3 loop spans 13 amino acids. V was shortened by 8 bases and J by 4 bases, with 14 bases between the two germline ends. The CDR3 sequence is CASGSRPVTEAFF. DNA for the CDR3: TGTGCCAGCGGCAGCAGGCCGGTCACTGAAGCTTTCTTT.

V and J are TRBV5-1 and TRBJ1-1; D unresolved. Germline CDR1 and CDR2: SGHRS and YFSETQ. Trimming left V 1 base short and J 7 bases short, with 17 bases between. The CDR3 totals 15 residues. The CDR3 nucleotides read TGCGCCAGCAGCTTGCTGTCGCCGGGTGGTGGTGAAGCTTTCTTT. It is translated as CASSLLSPGGGEAFF.

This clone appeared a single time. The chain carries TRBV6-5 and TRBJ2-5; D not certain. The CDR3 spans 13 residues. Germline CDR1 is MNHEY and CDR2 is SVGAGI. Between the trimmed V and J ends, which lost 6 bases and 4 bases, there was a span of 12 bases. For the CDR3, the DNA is TGTGCCAGCAGCCGAAAAGGGCTAGAGACCCAGTACTTC. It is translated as CASSRKGLETQYF.

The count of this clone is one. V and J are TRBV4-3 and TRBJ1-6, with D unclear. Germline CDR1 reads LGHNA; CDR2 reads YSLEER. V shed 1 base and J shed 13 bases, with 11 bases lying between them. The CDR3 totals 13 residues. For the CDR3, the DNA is TGCGCCAGCAGCCAAGGACTTCTGATTCCCCTCCACTTT. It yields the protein CASSQGLLIPLHF.

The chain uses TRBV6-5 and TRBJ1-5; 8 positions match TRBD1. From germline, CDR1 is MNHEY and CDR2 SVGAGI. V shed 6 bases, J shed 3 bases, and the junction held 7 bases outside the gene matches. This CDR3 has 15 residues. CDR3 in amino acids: CASRGGQANNQPQHF. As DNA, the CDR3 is TGTGCCAGCAGGGGGGGACAGGCTAACAATCAGCCCCAGCATTTT.

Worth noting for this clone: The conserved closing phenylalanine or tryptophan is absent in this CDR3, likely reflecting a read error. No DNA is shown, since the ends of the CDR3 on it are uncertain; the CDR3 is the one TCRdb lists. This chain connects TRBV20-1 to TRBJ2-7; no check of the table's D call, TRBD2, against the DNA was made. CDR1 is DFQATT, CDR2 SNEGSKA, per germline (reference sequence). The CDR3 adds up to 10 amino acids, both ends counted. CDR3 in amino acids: CSASSTEFSL.

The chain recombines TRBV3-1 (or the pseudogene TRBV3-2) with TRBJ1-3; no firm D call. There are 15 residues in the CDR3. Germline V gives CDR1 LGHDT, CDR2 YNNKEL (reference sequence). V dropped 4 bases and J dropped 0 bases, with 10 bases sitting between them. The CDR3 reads CASSLPGSSGNTIYF. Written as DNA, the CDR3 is TGTGCCAGCAGCCTACCAGGATCCTCTGGAAACACCATATATTTT.

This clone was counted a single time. The CDR3 region has the DNA TGTGCCAGCAGCGTAGCCGGGACAGGGGAGGCTTTCTTT. Its translation is CASSVAGTGEAFF. The chain couples TRBV9 to TRBJ1-1, with 10 bases identical to TRBD1. The CDR3 extends over 13 amino acids. Looked up from germline, CDR1 is SGDLS and CDR2 is YYNGEE. V lost 0 bases, J lost 11 bases, and 4 bases stayed unmatched.